These 14 T cell receptor beta chains came from one sample sequenced in a study of T-cell memory formation after mild COVID-19. TCRdb reanalysed the 5' RACE reads using MiXCR and keeps one entry per CDR3 protein. Among 150,000 to 200,000 distinct CDR3 sequences listed, roughly 12% were seen once. Specimen: PBMCs or a T cell subset sorted from them (not recorded which). These receptors were collected from a man between 18 and 29 years old who had mild COVID-19 (a few samples of this study predate the infection). Cell type and time point are not known.

The rearrangement joins TRBV6-2 or TRBV6-3 to TRBJ1-4; D remains ambiguous. Germline V lookup: CDR1 MNHEY, CDR2 SVGEGT. The CDR3 sequence is 13 residues long. V lost 7 bases, J lost 0 bases, and 6 bases lay in between. This CDR3 reads CASKRATNEKLFF. The CDR3 region has the DNA TGTGCCAGCAAAAGAGCAACTAATGAAAAACTGTTTTTT.

This chain links TRBV12-3 or TRBV12-4 with TRBJ1-5; TRBD1 is a possible D gene (5 bases). Trimming cost V 3 bases and J 3 bases, with 12 bases left between them. This CDR3 spans 15 amino acids. This CDR3 reads CASSFSQGNNQPQHF. The DNA for the CDR3 is TGTGCCAGCAGTTTTTCGCAGGGCAACAATCAGCCCCAGCATTTT.

This clonotype was found a few times. This chain connects TRBV7-3 to TRBJ1-2, with D uncertain. Germline CDR1 SGHTA, CDR2 FQGTGA. The CDR3 has 15 residues. V lost 6 bases to trimming and J lost 7 bases, with 21 bases between them. CDR3 loop: CASSPTRRESGGYTF. DNA for the CDR3: TGTGCCAGCAGTCCGACGAGGAGGGAGTCGGGTGGCTACACCTTC.

The chain carries TRBV11-2 and TRBJ1-2; D may be TRBD1 (5 bases). CDR1 SGHAT and CDR2 FQNNGV come from the germline V gene. V shed 1 base and J shed 5 bases, with 11 bases lying between them. CDR3 length: 14 amino acids. The CDR3 DNA sequence: TGTGCCAGCAGCTTAGGGGGACTGAATTATGGCTACACCTTC. This codes for CASSLGGLNYGYTF.

The chain carries TRBV28 and TRBJ1-5; perhaps TRBD1 as D (5 bases). Trimming left V 7 bases short and J 0 bases short, with 10 bases between. This CDR3 has 14 amino acids. Germline-derived CDR1 and CDR2 are MDHEN and SYDVKM. CDR3 DNA: TGTGCCAGCAAGGTTAGGGGTAGCAATCAGCCCCAGCATTTT. Its translation: CASKVRGSNQPQHF.

The chain has TRBV11-2 and TRBJ1-1; 7 bases match TRBD1. There are 17 residues in the CDR3. Trimming removed 2 bases from V and 0 bases from J; junction bases left unmatched: 9. CDR1 is SGHAT, CDR2 FQNNGV, per germline. In nucleotides, the CDR3 is TGTGCCAGCAGCTTAAGGGCAGGGGGATGGCTGAACACTGAAGCTTTCTTT. It encodes CASSLRAGGWLNTEAFF.

This chain links TRBV6-5 with TRBJ2-1; 11 bases are a match to TRBD1. The CDR3 has 14 residues. The V gene end was trimmed by 7 bases and the J gene end by 8 bases; junction bases not matched to a gene: 7. Germline lookup yields CDR1 MNHEY and CDR2 SVGAGI. The CDR3 sequence: CASTRTGGFYEQFF. CDR3 DNA: TGTGCCAGCACGAGGACAGGGGGCTTCTATGAGCAGTTCTTC.

The J gene is TRBJ2-1, the V gene TRBV6-5, with D uncertain. This CDR3 region has 11 residues. Germline V lookup: CDR1 MNHEY, CDR2 SVGAGI. Trimming removed 0 bases at V and 6 bases at J, with 0 bases between. CDR3 amino acids: CASSYSNEQFF. CDR3 bases: TGTGCCAGCAGTTACTCCAATGAGCAGTTCTTC.

This clonotype appeared a few times. The genes are TRBV4-2 and TRBJ2-2; D may be TRBD1 (5 bases). This CDR3 comprises 14 residues. Germline CDR1 LGHNA, CDR2 YNFKEQ. V lost 0 bases and J lost 5, with 7 bases in between. CDR3 nucleotides: TGTGCCAGCAGCCAAGATGGACAAACCGGGGAGCTGTTTTTT. This gives the protein CASSQDGQTGELFF.

The chain has TRBV5-4 and TRBJ2-7; D not resolved. The germline gives CDR1 SGHNT, CDR2 YYREEE (reference sequence). Trimming stripped 7 bases from V and 0 bases from J, with 14 bases between. The CDR3 has 14 amino acids. CDR3 nucleotides: TGTGCCAGCTCTACGGCGCCGTACTCCTACGAGCAGTACGTC. Translation: CASSTAPYSYEQYV.

The chain combines TRBV7-3 with TRBJ2-3; 8 bases are shared with TRBD2. Per the germline V gene, CDR1 is SGHTA and CDR2 is FQGTGA. V was clipped by 6 bases and J by 2 bases; unmatched bases: 10. The CDR3 is 16 residues long. The chain's CDR3 is CASSRTSGGVTDTQYF. The CDR3 DNA follows: TGTGCCAGCAGTCGGACGTCGGGGGGGGTCACAGATACGCAGTATTTT.

This clonotype was counted only a few times. The chain is built from TRBV7-8 and TRBJ1-6; D not resolved. Between the trimmed V and J ends, which lost 3 bases and 7 bases, there was a span of 13 bases. Per germline, CDR1 SGHVS and CDR2 FQNEAQ. CDR3 length: 15 amino acids. For the CDR3, the DNA is TGTGCCAGCAGCTTGATGGGGTGGCAAAATTCACCCCTCCACTTT. It codes for CASSLMGWQNSPLHF.

In its sample, this clonotype was seen a few times. The V call is TRBV14, the J call TRBJ2-7; D might be TRBD1 or TRBD2, each matching 6 bases. Trimming pared 1 base from V and 3 bases from J, leaving 13 bases between. Germline V gives CDR1 SGHDN, CDR2 FVKESK. This CDR3 spans 15 amino acids. The CDR3 DNA reads as TGTGCCAGCAGCCAAGCGCCCGGGGGCTACTACGAGCAGTACTTC. Its protein product is CASSQAPGGYYEQYF.

This clonotype was counted only a few times. The CDR3 loop reads CASSVEVRGQEQFF. CDR3 coding DNA: TGTGCCAGCAGCGTAGAAGTAAGGGGGCAGGAGCAGTTCTTC. The rearrangement links TRBV9 to TRBJ2-1; TRBD1 aligns across 7 bases. Germline V gene sequence: CDR1 SGDLS, CDR2 YYNGEE. V gave up 0 bases and J gave up 10 bases; unmatched junction bases: 7. This CDR3 region has 14 residues.